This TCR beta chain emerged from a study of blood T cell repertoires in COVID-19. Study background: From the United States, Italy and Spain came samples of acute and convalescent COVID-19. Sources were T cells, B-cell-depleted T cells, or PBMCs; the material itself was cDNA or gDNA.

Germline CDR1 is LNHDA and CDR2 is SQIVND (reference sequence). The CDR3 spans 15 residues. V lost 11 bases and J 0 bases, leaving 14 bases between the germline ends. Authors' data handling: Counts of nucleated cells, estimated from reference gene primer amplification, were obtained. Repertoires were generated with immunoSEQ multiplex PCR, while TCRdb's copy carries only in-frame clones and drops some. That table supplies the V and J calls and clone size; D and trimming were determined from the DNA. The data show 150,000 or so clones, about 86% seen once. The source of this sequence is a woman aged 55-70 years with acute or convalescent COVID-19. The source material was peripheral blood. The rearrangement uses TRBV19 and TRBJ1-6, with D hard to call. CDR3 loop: CAAGDRSSYNSPLHF. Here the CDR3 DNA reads TGTGCCGCGGGTGACCGTAGCTCCTATAATTCACCCCTCCACTTT.